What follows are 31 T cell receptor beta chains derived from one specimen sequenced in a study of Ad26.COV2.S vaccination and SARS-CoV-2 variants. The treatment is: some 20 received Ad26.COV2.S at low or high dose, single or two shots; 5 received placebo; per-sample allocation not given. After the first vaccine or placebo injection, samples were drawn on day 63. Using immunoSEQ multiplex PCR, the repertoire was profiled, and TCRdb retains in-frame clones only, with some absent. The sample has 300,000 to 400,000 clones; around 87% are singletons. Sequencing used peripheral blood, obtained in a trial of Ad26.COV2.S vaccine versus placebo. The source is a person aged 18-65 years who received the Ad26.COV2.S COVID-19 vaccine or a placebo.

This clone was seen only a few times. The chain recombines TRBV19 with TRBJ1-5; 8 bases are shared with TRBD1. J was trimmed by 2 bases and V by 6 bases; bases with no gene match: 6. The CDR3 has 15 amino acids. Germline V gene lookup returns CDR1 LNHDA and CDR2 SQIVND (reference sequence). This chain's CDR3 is CASRGGQGGNQPQHF. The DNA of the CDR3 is TGTGCCAGTAGGGGCGGACAGGGTGGCAATCAGCCCCAGCATTTT. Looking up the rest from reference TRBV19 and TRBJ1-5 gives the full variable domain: DGGITQSPKYLFRKEGQNVTLSCEQNLNHDAMYWYRQDPGQGLRLIYYSQIVNDFQKGDIAEGYSVSREKKESFPLTVTSAQKNPTAFYLCASRGGQGGNQPQHFGDGTRLSIL.

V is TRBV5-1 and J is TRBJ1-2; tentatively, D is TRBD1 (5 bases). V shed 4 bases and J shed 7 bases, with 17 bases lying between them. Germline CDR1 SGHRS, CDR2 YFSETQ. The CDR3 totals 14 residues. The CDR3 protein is CASSPSTGDGGYTF. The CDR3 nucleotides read TGCGCCAGCAGCCCCTCGACGGGGGACGGTGGCTACACCTTC.

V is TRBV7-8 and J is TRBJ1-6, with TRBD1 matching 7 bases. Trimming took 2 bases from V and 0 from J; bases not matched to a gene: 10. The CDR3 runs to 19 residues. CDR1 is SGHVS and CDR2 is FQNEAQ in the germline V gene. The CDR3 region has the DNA TGTGCCAGCAGCTTATCGGACAGGCGAGATATCTCCTATAATTCACCCCTCCACTTT. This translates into CASSLSDRRDISYNSPLHF.

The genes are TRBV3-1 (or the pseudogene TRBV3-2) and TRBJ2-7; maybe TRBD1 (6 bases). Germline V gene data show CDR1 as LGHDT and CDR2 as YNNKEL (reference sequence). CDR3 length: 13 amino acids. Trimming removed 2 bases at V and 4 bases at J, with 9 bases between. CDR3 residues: CASSQITGYEQYF. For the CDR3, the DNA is TGTGCCAGCAGCCAAATAACAGGGTACGAGCAGTACTTC.

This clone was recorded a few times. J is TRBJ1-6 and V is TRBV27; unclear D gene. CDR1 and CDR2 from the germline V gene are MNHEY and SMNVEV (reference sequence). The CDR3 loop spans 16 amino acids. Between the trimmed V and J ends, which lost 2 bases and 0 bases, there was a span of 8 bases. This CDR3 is CASSLMGSSYNSPLHF. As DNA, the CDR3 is TGTGCCAGCAGTTTAATGGGGAGCTCCTATAATTCACCCCTCCACTTT.

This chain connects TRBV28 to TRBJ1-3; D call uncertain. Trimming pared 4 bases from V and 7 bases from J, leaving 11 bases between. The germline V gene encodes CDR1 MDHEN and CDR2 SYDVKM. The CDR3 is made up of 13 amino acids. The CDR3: CASSSLLWNTIYF. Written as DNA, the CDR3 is TGTGCCAGCAGTTCTCTCCTCTGGAACACCATATATTTT. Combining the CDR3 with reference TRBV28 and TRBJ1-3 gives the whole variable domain DVKVTQSSRYLVKRTGEKVFLECVQDMDHENMFWYRQDPGLGLRLIYFSYDVKMKEKGDIPEGYSVSREKKERFSLILESASTNQTSMYLCASSSLLWNTIYFGEGSWLTVV.

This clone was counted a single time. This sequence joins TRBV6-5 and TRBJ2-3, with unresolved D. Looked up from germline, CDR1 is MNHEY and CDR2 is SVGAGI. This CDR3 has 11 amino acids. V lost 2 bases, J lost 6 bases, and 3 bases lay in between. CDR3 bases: TGTGCCAGCAGTTACAAGGATACGCAGTATTTT. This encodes CASSYKDTQYF.

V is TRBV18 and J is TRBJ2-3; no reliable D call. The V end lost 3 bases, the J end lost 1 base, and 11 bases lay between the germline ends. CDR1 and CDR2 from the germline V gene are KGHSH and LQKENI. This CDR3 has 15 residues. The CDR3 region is CASSPLRLGTDTQYF. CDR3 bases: TGTGCCAGCTCACCCCTTCGTTTGGGCACAGATACGCAGTATTTT.

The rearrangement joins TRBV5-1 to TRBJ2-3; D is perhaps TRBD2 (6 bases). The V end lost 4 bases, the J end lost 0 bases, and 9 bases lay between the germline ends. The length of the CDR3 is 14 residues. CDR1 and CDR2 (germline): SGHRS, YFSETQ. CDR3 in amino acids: CASSEAGSTDTQYF. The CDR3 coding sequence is TGCGCCAGCAGCGAAGCGGGTAGCACAGATACGCAGTATTTT.

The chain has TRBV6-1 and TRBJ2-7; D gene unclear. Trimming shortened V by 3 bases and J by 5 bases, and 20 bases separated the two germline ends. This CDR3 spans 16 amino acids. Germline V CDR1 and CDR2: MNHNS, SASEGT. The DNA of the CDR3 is TGTGCCAGCAGTGATTCGGACCCGGTCGGTGTCCACGAGCAGTACTTC. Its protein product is CASSDSDPVGVHEQYF.

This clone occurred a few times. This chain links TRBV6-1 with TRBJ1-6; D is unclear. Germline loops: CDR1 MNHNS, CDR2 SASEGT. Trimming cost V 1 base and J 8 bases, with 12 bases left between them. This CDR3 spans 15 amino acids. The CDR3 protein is CASSEGSVSDSPLHF. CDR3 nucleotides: TGTGCCAGCAGTGAAGGATCGGTTAGCGATTCACCCCTCCACTTT.

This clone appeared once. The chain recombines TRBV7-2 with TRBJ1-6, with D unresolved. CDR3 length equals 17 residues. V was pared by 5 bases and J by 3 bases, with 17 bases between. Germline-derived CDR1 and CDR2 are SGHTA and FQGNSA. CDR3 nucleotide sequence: TGTGCCAGCAGCGAACAACGGACGGCCGTCTATAATTCACCCCTCCACTTT. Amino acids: CASSEQRTAVYNSPLHF.

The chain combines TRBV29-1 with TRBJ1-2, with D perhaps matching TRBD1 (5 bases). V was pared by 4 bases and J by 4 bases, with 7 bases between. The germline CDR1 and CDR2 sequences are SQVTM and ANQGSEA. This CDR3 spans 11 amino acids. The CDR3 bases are TGCAGCGTTGCACAGGTCTATGGCTACACCTTC. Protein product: CSVAQVYGYTF.

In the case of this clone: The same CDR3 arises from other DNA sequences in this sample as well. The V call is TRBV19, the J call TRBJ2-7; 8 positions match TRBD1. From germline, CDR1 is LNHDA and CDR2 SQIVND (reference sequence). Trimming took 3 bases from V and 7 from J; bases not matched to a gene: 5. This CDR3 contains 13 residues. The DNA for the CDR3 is TGTGCCAGTAGTATCCAGGGGGCGGGAGAGCAGTACTTC. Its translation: CASSIQGAGEQYF.

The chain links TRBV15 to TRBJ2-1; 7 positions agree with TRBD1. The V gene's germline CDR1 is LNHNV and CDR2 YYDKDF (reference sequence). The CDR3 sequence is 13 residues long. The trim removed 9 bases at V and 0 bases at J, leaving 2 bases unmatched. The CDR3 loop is CATGDSSYNEQFF. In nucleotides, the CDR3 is TGTGCCACTGGGGACAGCTCCTACAATGAGCAGTTCTTC.

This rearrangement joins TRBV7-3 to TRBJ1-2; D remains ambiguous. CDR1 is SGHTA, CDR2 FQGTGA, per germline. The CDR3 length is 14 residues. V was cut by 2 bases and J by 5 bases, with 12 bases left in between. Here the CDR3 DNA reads TGTGCCAGCAGCTTATCGGCTGGGTCGTATGGCTACACCTTC. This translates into CASSLSAGSYGYTF.

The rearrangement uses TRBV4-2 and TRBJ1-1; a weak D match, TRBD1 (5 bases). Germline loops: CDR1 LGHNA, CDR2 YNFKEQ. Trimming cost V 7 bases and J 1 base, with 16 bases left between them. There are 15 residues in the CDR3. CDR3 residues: CASTVASGKNTEAFF. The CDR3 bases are TGTGCCAGCACCGTCGCTTCAGGGAAGAACACTGAAGCTTTCTTT.

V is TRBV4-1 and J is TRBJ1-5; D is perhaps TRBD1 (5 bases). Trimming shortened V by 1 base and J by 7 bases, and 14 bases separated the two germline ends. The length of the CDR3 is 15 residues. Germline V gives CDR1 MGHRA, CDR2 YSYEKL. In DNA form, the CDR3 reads TGCGCCAGCAGCCAAGTTTATGAGGGACGGCAGCCCCAGCATTTT. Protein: CASSQVYEGRQPQHF.

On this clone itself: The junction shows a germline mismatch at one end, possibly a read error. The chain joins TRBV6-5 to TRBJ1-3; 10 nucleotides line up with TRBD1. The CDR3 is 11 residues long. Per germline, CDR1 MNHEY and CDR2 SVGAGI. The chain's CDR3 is CASSASGTGEF. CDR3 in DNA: TGTGCCAGCAGCGCTTCCGGGACAGGGGAGTTT.

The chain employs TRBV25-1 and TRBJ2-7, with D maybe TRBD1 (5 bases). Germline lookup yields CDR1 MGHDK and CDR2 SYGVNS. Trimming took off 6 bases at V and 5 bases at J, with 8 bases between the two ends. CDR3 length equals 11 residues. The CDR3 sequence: CASRGRDEQYF. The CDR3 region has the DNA TGTGCCAGCAGGGGGCGCGACGAGCAGTACTTC.

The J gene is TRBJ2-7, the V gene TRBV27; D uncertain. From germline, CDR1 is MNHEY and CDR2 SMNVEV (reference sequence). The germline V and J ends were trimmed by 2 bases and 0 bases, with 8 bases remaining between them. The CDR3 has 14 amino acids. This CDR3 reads CASSLVASSYEQYF. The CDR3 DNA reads TGTGCCAGCAGTTTAGTCGCTTCCTCCTACGAGCAGTACTTC.

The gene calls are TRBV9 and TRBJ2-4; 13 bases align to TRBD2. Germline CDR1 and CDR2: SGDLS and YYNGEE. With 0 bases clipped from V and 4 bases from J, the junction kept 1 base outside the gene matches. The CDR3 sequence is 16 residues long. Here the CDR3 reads CASSVGGLAGKNIQYF. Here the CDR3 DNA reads TGTGCCAGCAGCGTAGGGGGACTAGCGGGAAAAAACATTCAGTACTTC.

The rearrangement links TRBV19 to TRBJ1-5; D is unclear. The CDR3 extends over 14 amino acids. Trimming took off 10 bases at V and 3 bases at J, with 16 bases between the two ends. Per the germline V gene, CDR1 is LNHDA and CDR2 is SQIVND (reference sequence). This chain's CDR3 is CATKESLNNQPQHF. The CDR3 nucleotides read TGTGCCACCAAGGAGTCTTTAAACAATCAGCCCCAGCATTTT.

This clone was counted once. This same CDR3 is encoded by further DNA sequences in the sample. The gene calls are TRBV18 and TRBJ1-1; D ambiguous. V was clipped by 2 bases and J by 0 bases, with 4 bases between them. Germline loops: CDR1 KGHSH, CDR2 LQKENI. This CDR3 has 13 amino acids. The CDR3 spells CASSPEMNTEAFF. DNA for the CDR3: TGTGCCAGCTCACCAGAAATGAACACTGAAGCTTTCTTT.

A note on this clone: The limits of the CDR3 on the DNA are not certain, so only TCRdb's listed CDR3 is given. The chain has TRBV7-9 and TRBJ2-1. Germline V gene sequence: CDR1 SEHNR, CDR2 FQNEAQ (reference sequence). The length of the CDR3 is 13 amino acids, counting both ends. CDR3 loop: CASSFGAGNEQFF.

The CDR3 bases are TGTGCCAGTAGTATGAGGCAGTCGAACACTGAAGCTTTCTTT. Its protein product is CASSMRQSNTEAFF. The rearrangement joins TRBV19 to TRBJ1-1; D ambiguous. Germline V lookup: CDR1 LNHDA, CDR2 SQIVND (reference sequence). Trimming cost V 3 bases and J 1 base, with 9 bases left between them. The CDR3 consists of 14 residues.

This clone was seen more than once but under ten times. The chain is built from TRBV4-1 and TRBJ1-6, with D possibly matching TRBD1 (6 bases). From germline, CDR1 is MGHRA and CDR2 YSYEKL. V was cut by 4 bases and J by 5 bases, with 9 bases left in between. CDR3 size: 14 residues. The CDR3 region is CASSRDNHNSPLHF. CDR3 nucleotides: TGCGCCAGCAGCCGGGACAACCATAATTCACCCCTCCACTTT.

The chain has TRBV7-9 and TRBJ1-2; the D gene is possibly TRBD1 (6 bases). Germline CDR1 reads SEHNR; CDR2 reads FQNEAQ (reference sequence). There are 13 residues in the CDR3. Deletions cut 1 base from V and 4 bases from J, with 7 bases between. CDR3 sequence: CASSLGTVYGYTF. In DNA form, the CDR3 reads TGTGCCAGCAGCTTAGGGACAGTCTATGGCTACACCTTC.

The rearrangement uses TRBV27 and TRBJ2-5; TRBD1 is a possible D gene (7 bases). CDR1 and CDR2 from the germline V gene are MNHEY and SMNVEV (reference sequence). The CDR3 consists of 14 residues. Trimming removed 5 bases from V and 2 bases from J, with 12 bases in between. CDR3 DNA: TGTGCCAGCAGTCAACAGGGGACTCAAGAGACCCAGTACTTC. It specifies CASSQQGTQETQYF.

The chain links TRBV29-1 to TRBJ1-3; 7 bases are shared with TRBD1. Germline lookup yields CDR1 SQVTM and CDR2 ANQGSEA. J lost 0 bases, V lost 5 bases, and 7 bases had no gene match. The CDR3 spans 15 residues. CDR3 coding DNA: TGCAGCGTTCCCGGGACAGCTTCCTCTGGAAACACCATATATTTT. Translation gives CSVPGTASSGNTIYF.

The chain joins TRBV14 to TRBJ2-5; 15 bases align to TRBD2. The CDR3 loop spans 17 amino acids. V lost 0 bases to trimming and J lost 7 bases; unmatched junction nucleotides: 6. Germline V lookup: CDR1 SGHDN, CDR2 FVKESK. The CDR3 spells CASSQEGLAGGPRTQYF. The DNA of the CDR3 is TGTGCCAGCAGCCAAGAGGGACTAGCGGGGGGCCCCAGGACCCAGTACTTC.